This TCR beta chain is from a study of T cell changes during pregnancy in multiple sclerosis. From germline, CDR1 is MDHEN and CDR2 SYDVKM. The CDR3 is made up of 14 amino acids. The germline V and J ends were trimmed by 1 base and 9 bases, with 13 bases remaining between them. Using immunoSEQ multiplex PCR, the repertoire was profiled, and TCRdb retains in-frame clones only, with some absent. The sample includes 65,000 to 85,000 clones, about nine tenths seen only once; the top ten take under 0.3%. This chain links TRBV28 with TRBJ2-1; D unresolved. The material sequenced was CD4+ T cells from peripheral blood mononuclear cells, taken after pregnancy. The sequence derives from a female donor with multiple sclerosis, enrolled in a pregnancy study. CDR3 sequence: CASSLSVRSGEQFF. In DNA, the CDR3 is TGTGCCAGCAGTTTATCGGTCCGTTCCGGTGAGCAGTTCTTC.